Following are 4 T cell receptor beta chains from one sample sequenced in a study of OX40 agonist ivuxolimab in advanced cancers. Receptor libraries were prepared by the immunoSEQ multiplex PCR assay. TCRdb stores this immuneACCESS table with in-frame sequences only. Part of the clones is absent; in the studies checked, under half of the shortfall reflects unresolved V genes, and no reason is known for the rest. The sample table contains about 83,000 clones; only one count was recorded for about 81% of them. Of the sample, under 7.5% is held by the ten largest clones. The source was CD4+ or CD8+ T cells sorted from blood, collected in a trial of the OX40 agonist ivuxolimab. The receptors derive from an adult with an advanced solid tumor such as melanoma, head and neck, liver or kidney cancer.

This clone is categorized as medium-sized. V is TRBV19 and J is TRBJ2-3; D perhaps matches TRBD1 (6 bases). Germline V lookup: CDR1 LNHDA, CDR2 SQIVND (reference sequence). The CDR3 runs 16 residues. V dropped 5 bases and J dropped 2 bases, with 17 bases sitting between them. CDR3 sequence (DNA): TGTGCCAGTAGTCCTCGAGTGCAGGGGAACACAGATACGCAGTATTTT. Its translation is CASSPRVQGNTDTQYF. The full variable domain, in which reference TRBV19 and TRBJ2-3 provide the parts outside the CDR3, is DGGITQSPKYLFRKEGQNVTLSCEQNLNHDAMYWYRQDPGQGLRLIYYSQIVNDFQKGDIAEGYSVSREKKESFPLTVTSAQKNPTAFYLCASSPRVQGNTDTQYFGPGTRLTVL.

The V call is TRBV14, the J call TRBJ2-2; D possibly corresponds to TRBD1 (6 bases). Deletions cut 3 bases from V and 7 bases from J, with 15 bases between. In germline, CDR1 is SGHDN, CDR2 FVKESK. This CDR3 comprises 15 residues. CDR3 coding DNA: TGTGCCAGCAGCCAGCCTACAGGGTACGGCGGGGAGCTGTTTTTT. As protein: CASSQPTGYGGELFF.

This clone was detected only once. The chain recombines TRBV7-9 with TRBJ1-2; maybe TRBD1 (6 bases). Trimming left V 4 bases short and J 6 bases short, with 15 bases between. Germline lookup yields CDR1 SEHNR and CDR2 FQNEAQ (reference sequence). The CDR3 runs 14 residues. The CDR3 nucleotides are TGTGCCAGCAGCTCCGTTGGGGGCGCGGATGGCTACACCTTC. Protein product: CASSSVGGADGYTF.

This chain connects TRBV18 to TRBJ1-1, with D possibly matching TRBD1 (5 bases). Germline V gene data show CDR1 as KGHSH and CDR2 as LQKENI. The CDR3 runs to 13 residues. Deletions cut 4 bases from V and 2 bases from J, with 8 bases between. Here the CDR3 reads CASSRDSNTEAFF. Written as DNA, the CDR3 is TGTGCCAGCTCACGTGACAGCAACACTGAAGCTTTCTTT.